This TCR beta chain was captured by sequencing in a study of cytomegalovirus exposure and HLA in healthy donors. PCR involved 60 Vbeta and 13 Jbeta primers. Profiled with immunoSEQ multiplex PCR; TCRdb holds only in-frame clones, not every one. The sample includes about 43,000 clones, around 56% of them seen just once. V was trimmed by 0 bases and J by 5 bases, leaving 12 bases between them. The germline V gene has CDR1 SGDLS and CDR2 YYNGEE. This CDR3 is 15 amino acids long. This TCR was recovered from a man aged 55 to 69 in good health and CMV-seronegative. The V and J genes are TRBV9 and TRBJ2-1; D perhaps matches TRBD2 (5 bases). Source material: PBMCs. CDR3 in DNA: TGTGCCAGCAGCGTAGCTAGGACCGGGGACAATGAGCAGTTCTTC. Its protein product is CASSVARTGDNEQFF.